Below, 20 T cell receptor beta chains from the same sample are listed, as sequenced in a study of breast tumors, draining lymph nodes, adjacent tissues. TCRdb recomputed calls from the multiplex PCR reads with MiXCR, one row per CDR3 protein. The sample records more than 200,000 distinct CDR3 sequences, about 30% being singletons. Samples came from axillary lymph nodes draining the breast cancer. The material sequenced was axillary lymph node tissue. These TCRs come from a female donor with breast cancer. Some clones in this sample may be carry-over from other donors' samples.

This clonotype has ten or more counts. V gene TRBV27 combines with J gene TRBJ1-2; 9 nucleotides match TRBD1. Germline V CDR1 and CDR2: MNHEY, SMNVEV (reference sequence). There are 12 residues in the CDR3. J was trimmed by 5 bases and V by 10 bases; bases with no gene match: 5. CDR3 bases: TGTGCCACCAAGACAGGGGGTTATGGCTACACCTTC. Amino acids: CATKTGGYGYTF.

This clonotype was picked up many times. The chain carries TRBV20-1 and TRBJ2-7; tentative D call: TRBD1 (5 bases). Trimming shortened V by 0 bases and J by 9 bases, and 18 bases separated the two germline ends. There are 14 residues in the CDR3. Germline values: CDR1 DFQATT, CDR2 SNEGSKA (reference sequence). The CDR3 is CSARDRSQGILQYF. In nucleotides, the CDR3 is TGCAGTGCTAGAGATCGGTCCCAGGGCATTCTGCAGTACTTC.

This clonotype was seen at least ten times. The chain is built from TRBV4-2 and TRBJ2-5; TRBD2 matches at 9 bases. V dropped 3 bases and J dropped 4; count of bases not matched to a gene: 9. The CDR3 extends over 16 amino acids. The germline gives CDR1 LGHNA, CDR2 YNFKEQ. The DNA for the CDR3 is TGTGCCAGCAGCCAGCTGATCGCGGGAGGGTCAGAGACCCAGTACTTC. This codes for CASSQLIAGGSETQYF.

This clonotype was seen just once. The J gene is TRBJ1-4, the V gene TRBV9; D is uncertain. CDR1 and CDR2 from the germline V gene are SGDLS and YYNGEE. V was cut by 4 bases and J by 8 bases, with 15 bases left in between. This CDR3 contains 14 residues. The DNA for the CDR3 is TGTGCCAGCAGCCCACTGGGTGGTCGGGAAAAACTGTTTTTT. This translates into CASSPLGGREKLFF.

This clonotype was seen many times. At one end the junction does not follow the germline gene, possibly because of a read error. This CDR3 is CASSLAGELFF. CDR3 nucleotides: TGTGCCAGCAGCTTAGCAGGGGAGCTGTTTTTT. The chain recombines TRBV5-1 with TRBJ2-2; D gene ambiguous. Looked up from germline, CDR1 is SGHRS and CDR2 is YFSETQ. The CDR3 is 11 residues long.

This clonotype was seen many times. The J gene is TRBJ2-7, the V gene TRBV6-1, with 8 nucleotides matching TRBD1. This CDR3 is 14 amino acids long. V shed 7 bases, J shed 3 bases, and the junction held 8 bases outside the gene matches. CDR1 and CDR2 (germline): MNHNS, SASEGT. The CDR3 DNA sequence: TGTGCCAGCATTCGTGACAGGGGAGGCTACGAGCAGTACTTC. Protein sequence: CASIRDRGGYEQYF.

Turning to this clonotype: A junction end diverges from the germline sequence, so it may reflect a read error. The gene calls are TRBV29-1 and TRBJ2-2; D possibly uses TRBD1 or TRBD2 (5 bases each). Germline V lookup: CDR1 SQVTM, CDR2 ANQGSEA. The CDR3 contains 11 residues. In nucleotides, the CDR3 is TGCAGCGTGCAGGGTTCCGGGGAGCCGCTTTTT. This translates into CSVQGSGEPLF.

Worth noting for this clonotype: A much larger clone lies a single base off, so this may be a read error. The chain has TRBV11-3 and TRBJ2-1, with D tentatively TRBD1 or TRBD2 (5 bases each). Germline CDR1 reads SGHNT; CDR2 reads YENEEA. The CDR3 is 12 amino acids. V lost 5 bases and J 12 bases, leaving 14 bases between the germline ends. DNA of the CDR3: TGTGCCAGCAGCAGGGACGGCGATGCGCAGTTCTTC. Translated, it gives CASSRDGDAQFF.

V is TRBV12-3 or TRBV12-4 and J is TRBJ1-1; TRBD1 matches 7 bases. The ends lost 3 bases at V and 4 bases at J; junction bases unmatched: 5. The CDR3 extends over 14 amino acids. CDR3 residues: CASSLTGWGTEAFF. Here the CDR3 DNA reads TGTGCCAGCAGTTTGACAGGGTGGGGCACTGAAGCTTTCTTT.

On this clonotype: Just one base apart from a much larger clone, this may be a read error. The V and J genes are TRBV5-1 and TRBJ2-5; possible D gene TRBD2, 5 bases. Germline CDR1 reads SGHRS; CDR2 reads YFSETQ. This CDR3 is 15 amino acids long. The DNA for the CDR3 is TGCGCCAGCAGCTTGTATGCGGGTCCCCAAGAGACCCAGTGCTTC. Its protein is CASSLYAGPQETQCF.

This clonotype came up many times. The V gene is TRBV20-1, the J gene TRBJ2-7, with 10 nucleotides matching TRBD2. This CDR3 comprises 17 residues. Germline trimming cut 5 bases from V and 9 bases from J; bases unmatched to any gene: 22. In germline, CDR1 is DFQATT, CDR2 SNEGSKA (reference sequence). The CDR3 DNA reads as TGCAGTGCTCGACCGTCAACTAGCGGGACATTACGGACGGGGCAGTACTTC. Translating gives CSARPSTSGTLRTGQYF.

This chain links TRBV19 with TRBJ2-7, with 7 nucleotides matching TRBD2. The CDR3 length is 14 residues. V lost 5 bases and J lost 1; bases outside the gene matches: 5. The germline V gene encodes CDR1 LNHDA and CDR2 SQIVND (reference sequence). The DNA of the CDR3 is TGTGCCAGTAGTGCCGGGACTACTTCCTACGAGCAGTACTTC. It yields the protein CASSAGTTSYEQYF.

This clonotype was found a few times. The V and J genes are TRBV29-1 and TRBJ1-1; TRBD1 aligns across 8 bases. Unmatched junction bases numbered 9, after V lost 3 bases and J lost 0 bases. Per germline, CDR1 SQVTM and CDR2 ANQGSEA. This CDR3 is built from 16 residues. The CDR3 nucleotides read TGCAGCGTTGACGGACAGGGAGGGATAGTGAACACTGAAGCTTTCTTT. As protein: CSVDGQGGIVNTEAFF.

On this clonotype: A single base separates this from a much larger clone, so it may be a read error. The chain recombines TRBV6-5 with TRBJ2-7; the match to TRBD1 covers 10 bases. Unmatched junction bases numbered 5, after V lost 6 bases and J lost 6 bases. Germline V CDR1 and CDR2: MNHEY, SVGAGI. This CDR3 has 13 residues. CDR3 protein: CASRRGQGSEQYF. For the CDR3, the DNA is TGTGCCAGCAGACGGGGACAGGGGTCCGAGCAGTACTTC.

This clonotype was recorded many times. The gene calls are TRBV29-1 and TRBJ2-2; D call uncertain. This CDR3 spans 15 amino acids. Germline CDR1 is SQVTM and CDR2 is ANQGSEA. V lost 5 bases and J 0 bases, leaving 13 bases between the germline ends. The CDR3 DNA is TGCAGCGTTTTACCTGGCAACGCGAACACCGGGGAGCTGTTTTTT. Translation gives CSVLPGNANTGELFF.

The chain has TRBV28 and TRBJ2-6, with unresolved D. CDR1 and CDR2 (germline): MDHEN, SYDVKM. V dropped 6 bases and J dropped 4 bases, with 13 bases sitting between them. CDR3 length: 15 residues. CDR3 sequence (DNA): TGTGCCAGCAGAAATCCTAACGGAGGGGCCAACGTCCTGACTTTC. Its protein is CASRNPNGGANVLTF.

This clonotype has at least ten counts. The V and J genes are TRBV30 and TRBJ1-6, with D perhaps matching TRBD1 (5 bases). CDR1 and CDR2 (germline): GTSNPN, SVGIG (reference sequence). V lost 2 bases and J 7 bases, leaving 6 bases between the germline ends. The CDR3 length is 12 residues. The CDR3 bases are TGTGCCTGGAGTCCAGGGAATTCACCCCTCCACTTT. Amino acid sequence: CAWSPGNSPLHF.

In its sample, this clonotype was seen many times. CDR3 bases: TGCGCCAGCAGTGAAGGTCAGGGGTCTTTCGAGACCCAGTACTTC. This sequence encodes CASSEGQGSFETQYF. The chain uses TRBV10-1 and TRBJ2-5; perhaps TRBD1 as D (6 bases). Germline CDR1 is WNHNN and CDR2 is SYGVQD (reference sequence). This CDR3 has 15 amino acids. Trimming stripped 3 bases from V and 5 bases from J, with 16 bases between.

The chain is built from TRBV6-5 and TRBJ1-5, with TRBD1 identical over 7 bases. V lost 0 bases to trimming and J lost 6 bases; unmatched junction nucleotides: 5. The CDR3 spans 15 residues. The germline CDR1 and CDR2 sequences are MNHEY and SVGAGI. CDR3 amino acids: CASSYSQGGGQPQHF. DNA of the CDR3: TGTGCCAGCAGTTACTCTCAGGGGGGGGGTCAGCCCCAGCATTTT.

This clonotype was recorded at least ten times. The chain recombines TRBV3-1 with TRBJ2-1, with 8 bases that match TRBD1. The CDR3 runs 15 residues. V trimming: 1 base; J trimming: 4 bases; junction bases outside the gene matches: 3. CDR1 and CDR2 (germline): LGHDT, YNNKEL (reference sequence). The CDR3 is CASSQGQGRYNEQFF. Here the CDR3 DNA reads TGTGCCAGCAGCCAAGGACAGGGGAGGTACAATGAGCAGTTCTTC.